This T cell receptor beta chain was identified in a study of blood T cell repertoires in COVID-19. Libraries were prepared by immunoSEQ multiplex PCR; TCRdb keeps only in-frame clonotypes and omits some of them. The data contain some 150,000 clones, over 75% of them singletons. The germline V gene encodes CDR1 MNHEY and CDR2 SMNVEV (reference sequence). The V end was cut by 0 bases, the J end by 9 bases, with 12 bases between. The CDR3 runs 15 residues. This chain joins TRBV27 and TRBJ1-6; possible D gene TRBD1, 6 bases. Sequencing was done on a sample of peripheral blood. This clonotype originated in a man aged 60 to 69 with COVID-19, enrolled during active disease. The CDR3 DNA reads as TGTGCCAGCAGTTTATCGCGGCAGGGGTTTTCACCCCTCCACTTT. As protein: CASSLSRQGFSPLHF.